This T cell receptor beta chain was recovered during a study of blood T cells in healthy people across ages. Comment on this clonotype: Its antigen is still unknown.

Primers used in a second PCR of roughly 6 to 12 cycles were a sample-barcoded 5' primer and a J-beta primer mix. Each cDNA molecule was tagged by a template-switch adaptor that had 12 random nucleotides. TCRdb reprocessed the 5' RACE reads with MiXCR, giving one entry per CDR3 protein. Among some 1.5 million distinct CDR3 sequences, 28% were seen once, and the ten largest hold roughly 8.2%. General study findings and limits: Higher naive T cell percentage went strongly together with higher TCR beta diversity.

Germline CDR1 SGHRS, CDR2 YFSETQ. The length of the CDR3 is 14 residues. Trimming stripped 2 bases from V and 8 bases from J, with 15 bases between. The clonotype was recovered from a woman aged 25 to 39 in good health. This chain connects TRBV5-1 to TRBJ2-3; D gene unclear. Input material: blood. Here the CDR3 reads CASSFLPGLGTQYF. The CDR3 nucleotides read TGCGCCAGCAGCTTTCTTCCGGGTCTAGGTACGCAGTATTTT.